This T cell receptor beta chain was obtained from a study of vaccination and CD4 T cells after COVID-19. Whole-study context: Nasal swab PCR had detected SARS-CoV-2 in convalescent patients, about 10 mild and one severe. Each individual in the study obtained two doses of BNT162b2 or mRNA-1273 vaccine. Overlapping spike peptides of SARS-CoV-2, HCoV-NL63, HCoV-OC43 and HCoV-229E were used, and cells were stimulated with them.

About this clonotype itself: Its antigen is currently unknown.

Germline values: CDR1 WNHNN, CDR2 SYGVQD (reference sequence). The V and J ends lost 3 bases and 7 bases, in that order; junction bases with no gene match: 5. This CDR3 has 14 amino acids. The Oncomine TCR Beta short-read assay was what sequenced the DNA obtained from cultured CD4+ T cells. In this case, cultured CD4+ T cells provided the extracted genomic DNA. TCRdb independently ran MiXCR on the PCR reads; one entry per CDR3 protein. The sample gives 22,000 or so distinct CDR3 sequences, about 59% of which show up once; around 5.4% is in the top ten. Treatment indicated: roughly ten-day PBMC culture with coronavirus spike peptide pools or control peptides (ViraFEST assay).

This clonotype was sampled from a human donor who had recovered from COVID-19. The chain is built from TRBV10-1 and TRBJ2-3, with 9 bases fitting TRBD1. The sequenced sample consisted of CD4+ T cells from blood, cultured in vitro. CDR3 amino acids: CASSDPDRGNTQYF. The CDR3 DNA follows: TGCGCCAGCAGTGACCCGGACAGGGGAAATACGCAGTATTTT.